The following is a T cell receptor (beta chain) sequence with its context. CDR1 and CDR2 from the germline V gene are SQVTM and ANQGSEA. This CDR3 region has 13 residues. TCRdb re-called the 5' RACE reads; one entry per CDR3 protein, DNA not given. The sample's table shows about 160,000 distinct CDR3 sequences. The sample originates from a study of monozygotic twins with inflammatory bowel disease. This chain joins TRBV29-1 and TRBJ2-7; TCRdb's D call, TRBD1, is unchecked because there is no DNA. This TCR came from a human donor with ulcerative colitis or Crohn's disease, or a healthy co-twin of an affected twin (not recorded which). The source material was blood. The CDR3 region is CSGGEGAGYEQYF.